Listed below are T cell receptor beta chains from one sample, sequenced in a study of patients and donors after allogeneic stem cell transplantation. Each CDR3 protein is one row after TCRdb ran MiXCR on the RT-PCR reads. The sample has over 350,000 distinct CDR3 sequences; 15% to 20% are singletons. Sequenced sample: blood, either unsorted or a sorted T cell fraction (not recorded which). The receptors were gathered from a human donor who was either an allogeneic HSCT recipient or a stem cell or donor lymphocyte infusion donor (not recorded which). It is not recorded whose cells these are; they may come from a transplant donor. The CDR3 runs from the conserved cysteine through the conserved F or W. The order of the fields is D gene, V gene, clone size, CDR3 length, J gene, CDR3 DNA, CDR3 protein. The D gene is left open where the match is weak. Clone size is stated in some rows and not others, as once, few, many or a class when expanded.

NA	TRBV2	NA	13	TRBJ1-1	TGTGCCAGCAACGGTAGGCTGAACACTGAAGCTTTCTTT	CASNGRLNTEAFF
TRBD2	TRBV3-1	few	17	TRBJ2-3	TGTGCCAGCAGCCAAGCGACTAGCGGGAGTGGAACAGATACGCAGTATTTT	CASSQATSGSGTDTQYF
TRBD1	TRBV7-3	few	15	TRBJ1-1	TGTGCCAGCAGTCCTCAGACAGGGGCGAACACTGAAGCTTTCTTT	CASSPQTGANTEAFF
NA	TRBV7-9	few	13	TRBJ2-7	TGTGCCAGCAGCTTAGTTTTGTATTCCGAGCAGTACTTC	CASSLVLYSEQYF
TRBD1	TRBV5-6	NA	15	TRBJ2-5	TGTGCCAGCAGCCCCCGAAGGGGGCGTAGGGAGACCCAGTACTTC	CASSPRRGRRETQYF
TRBD1	TRBV9	NA	15	TRBJ2-7	TGTGCCAGCAGCACTCGGGACAGGGTTACTAGCAAGCAGTACTTC	CASSTRDRVTSKQYF
TRBD2	TRBV5-4	NA	16	TRBJ2-5	TGTGCCAGCAGCTTGGGAGCCGGGACTAGCATGGAGACCCAGTACTTC	CASSLGAGTSMETQYF
TRBD1	TRBV11-3	NA	17	TRBJ1-3	TGTGCCAGCAGCCGGACCTCTGGGACAGGGCGCGTTAACACCATATATTTT	CASSRTSGTGRVNTIYF
NA	TRBV3-1	few	13	TRBJ2-3	TGTGCCAGCACTCGGGCGGCAGCAGATACGCAGTATTTT	CASTRAAADTQYF
TRBD1	TRBV2	NA	14	TRBJ1-6	TGTGCCAGCAGGAGGACAGGGAATAATTCACCCCTCCACTTT	CASRRTGNNSPLHF
TRBD1	TRBV11-2	NA	18	TRBJ2-3	TGTGCCAGCAGCCCCCGGACAGGGAGCCGGTCGAGCACAGATACGCAGTATTTT	CASSPRTGSRSSTDTQYF
NA	TRBV29-1	NA	13	TRBJ1-1	TGCAGCGCTGATCGGGGGGGTGGCACTGAAGCTTTCTTT	CSADRGGGTEAFF
NA	TRBV9	many	14	TRBJ2-1	TGTGCCAGCAGCGTTGGGGGCTCCTACAATGAGCAGTTCTTC	CASSVGGSYNEQFF
TRBD1	TRBV5-1	few	13	TRBJ1-2	TGCGCCAGCAGCCCACAGGGGCCCTATGGCTACACCTTC	CASSPQGPYGYTF
NA	TRBV4-3	NA	13	TRBJ1-2	TGCGCCAGCAGCCAAGATCAGGACGGTGGCTACACCTTC	CASSQDQDGGYTF
TRBD2	TRBV5-1	few	16	TRBJ2-3	TGCGCCAGCAGAGGTCAGCGGGAGGTCAGCACAGATACGCAGTATTTT	CASRGQREVSTDTQYF
NA	TRBV20-1	few	18	TRBJ1-3	TGCAGTGCTAGAGATCGTCAAACCGGGAGTATCTCTGGAAACACCATATATTTT	CSARDRQTGSISGNTIYF
NA	TRBV6-1	NA	14	TRBJ1-4	TGTGCCAGCAGTCGACTGGGGGTTGGTGAAAAACTGTTTTTT	CASSRLGVGEKLFF
TRBD1	TRBV20-1	NA	14	TRBJ1-3	TGCAGTGCCTCGGACAGGAACTCTGGAAACACCATATATTTT	CSASDRNSGNTIYF
TRBD2	TRBV4-2	NA	17	TRBJ2-3	TGTGCCAGCAGCCATACGCTAGCGGGGGGGCCTACAGATACGCAGTATTTT	CASSHTLAGGPTDTQYF
NA	TRBV6-1	NA	14	TRBJ1-5	TGTGCCAGCAGTAGCGGCAGACTTTCCCAGCCCCAGCATTTT	CASSSGRLSQPQHF
NA	TRBV11-2	few	15	TRBJ2-3	TGTGCCAGCAGCTCGGGACGGCGAGGCACAGATACGCAGTATTTT	CASSSGRRGTDTQYF
NA	TRBV19	NA	15	TRBJ2-4	TGTGCCAGTAGTATAGCCCCCGACAGGAGAAACATTCAGTACTTC	CASSIAPDRRNIQYF
NA	TRBV15	few	16	TRBJ2-2	TGTGCCACCAGCGGAGATACTAAGACCGGGACTGAGGAGCTGTTTTTT	CATSGDTKTGTEELFF
TRBD2	TRBV5-6	NA	16	TRBJ2-2	TGTGCCAGCAGCCTTACGGGGGGTTCAAACACCGGGGAGCTGTTTTTT	CASSLTGGSNTGELFF
NA	TRBV7-3	NA	14	TRBJ2-7	TGTGCCAGCAGCCGAGGGGCCAAAGTCTACGAGCAGTACTTC	CASSRGAKVYEQYF
NA	TRBV15	few	15	TRBJ1-1	TGTGCCACCAGCAGAGATCCAATCACGGACACTGAAGCTTTCTTT	CATSRDPITDTEAFF
NA	TRBV7-8	few	17	TRBJ1-3	TGTGCCAGCAAAACTCTTGCCTCCGGTGCCGGGTGGAACACCATATATTTT	CASKTLASGAGWNTIYF
TRBD1	TRBV7-2	few	14	TRBJ1-1	TGTGCCAGCAGCGGCTCCGGGACAGCCCTCGGAGCTTTCTTT	CASSGSGTALGAFF
NA	TRBV6-1	few	16	TRBJ2-4	TGTGCCAGCAGCAAGAATCCGGGCTCATCTTTTGACATTCAGTACTTC	CASSKNPGSSFDIQYF
NA	TRBV28	many	13	TRBJ2-7	TGTGCCAGCAGTCAACAGGGATTGTACGAGCAGTACTTC	CASSQQGLYEQYF
NA	TRBV30	few	11	TRBJ1-3	TGTGGGGGAAGCTCTGGAAACACCATATATTTT	CGGSSGNTIYF
TRBD2	TRBV18	few	16	TRBJ2-5	TGTGCCAGCTCACCGCTAGCGGGGGCTTACCAAGAGACCCAGTACTTC	CASSPLAGAYQETQYF
NA	TRBV18	few	14	TRBJ2-7	TGTGCCAGCTCACCCCTGGAGCCCTCCTACGAGCAGTACTTC	CASSPLEPSYEQYF
NA	TRBV6-2/TRBV6-3	NA	17	TRBJ2-5	TGTGCCAGCAGTCACCCTCCCAGCGCCTCGAGGCAAGAGACCCAGTACTTC	CASSHPPSASRQETQYF
NA	TRBV5-5	NA	13	TRBJ2-2	TGTGCCAGCAGGGAAGATAACACCGGGGAGCTGTTTTTT	CASREDNTGELFF
NA	TRBV7-6	few	14	TRBJ2-1	TGTGCCAGCAGCCCCCTTTCGCGAAGGAATGAGCAGTTCTTC	CASSPLSRRNEQFF
NA	TRBV9	NA	16	TRBJ2-3	TGTGCCAGCAGCGTACTGGGCGGGGGCCTCACAGATACGCAGTATTTT	CASSVLGGGLTDTQYF
NA	TRBV4-3	NA	13	TRBJ1-5	TGCGCCAGCAGCCAAGACTTCGGTCAGCCCCAGCATTTT	CASSQDFGQPQHF
NA	TRBV3-1	few	15	TRBJ2-3	TGTGCCAGCAGCCAAGATGGGGTTTCGGGGGATACGCAGTATTTT	CASSQDGVSGDTQYF
NA	TRBV6-1	NA	14	TRBJ2-2	TGTGCCAGCCGGCGGGACAGAAACACCGGGGAGCTGTTTTTT	CASRRDRNTGELFF
NA	TRBV30	NA	15	TRBJ1-1	TGTGCCTGGAAGAAGGACGGAACCATGAATACTGAAGCTTTCTTT	CAWKKDGTMNTEAFF
TRBD1	TRBV24-1	many	16	TRBJ2-2	TGTGCCACCAGTGCCCCCGGGACAGGACAAGCCGGGGAGCTGTTTTTT	CATSAPGTGQAGELFF
NA	TRBV18	NA	14	TRBJ2-7	TGTGCCAGCTCACCTCGGGGGGCGGCCTACGAGCAGTACTTC	CASSPRGAAYEQYF
TRBD1	TRBV15	NA	15	TRBJ2-7	TGTGCCACCAGAGCCCATGGACAGGGAGTCTACGAGCAGTACTTC	CATRAHGQGVYEQYF
TRBD1	TRBV7-9	few	17	TRBJ1-5	TGTGCCAGCAGCGAGGGACAGGGGACCTATAGCAATCAGCCCCAGCATTTT	CASSEGQGTYSNQPQHF
TRBD2	TRBV3-1	few	18	TRBJ2-3	TGTGCCAGCAGTCTCCTAGCGGGGGGGCGTGTTAGCACAGATACGCAGTATTTT	CASSLLAGGRVSTDTQYF
NA	TRBV20-1	NA	11	TRBJ2-7	TGCAGTGCCAAGGGACTTGACGAGCAGTACTTC	CSAKGLDEQYF
NA	TRBV20-1	few	16	TRBJ2-7	TGCAGTGCTAGTACGTTCGAGGGTCATAGACTCTACGAGCAGTACTTC	CSASTFEGHRLYEQYF
NA	TRBV18	few	13	TRBJ2-1	TGTGCCAGCTCACCAGGGGAACGGAATGAGCAGTTCTTC	CASSPGERNEQFF
NA	TRBV4-3	few	19	TRBJ1-2	TGCGCCAGCAGCCAAGATGGATACGGGTCGGGGAGCTCTAACTATGGCTACACCTTC	CASSQDGYGSGSSNYGYTF
NA	TRBV3-1	NA	12	TRBJ1-1	TGTGCCAGGGCAGGGGAGGACACTGAAGCTTTCTTT	CARAGEDTEAFF
TRBD2	TRBV7-2	few	16	TRBJ2-2	TGTGCCAGCAGCTTACGACTAGCGGGGACCACCGGGGAGCTGTTTTTT	CASSLRLAGTTGELFF
NA	TRBV7-9	few	14	TRBJ2-7	TGTGCCAGCAGCTCGGGGTCGGGAGCCTACGAGCAGTACTTC	CASSSGSGAYEQYF
TRBD1	TRBV20-1	NA	14	TRBJ1-6	TGCAGTGCTAGAGACAGGGGGAATAATTCACCCCTCCACTTT	CSARDRGNNSPLHF
TRBD2	TRBV5-1	few	16	TRBJ2-1	TGCGCCAGCAGACGAGCGGGGGGGCCTCGTCAGGATGAGCAGTTCTTC	CASRRAGGPRQDEQFF
NA	TRBV29-1	few	11	TRBJ1-2	TGCAGCGTTCGAGGGAGGGATGGCTACACCTTC	CSVRGRDGYTF
NA	TRBV9	few	14	TRBJ1-2	TGTGCCAGCAGCCCGAGGACACTCGGAGATGGCTACACCTTC	CASSPRTLGDGYTF